This T cell receptor (beta chain) is drawn from a study of shared clonotypes between healthy human individuals. Both subsets, CD45RA+ naive and CD45RA-negative memory, were split from the CD4+ cells. V shed 7 bases and J 5 bases; nucleotides not matched to a gene: 11. The germline gives CDR1 MNHNS, CDR2 SASEGT. The CDR3 loop spans 15 amino acids. TCRdb's table, derived via immunoSEQ multiplex PCR, lists solely in-frame clones and lacks some. The sample carries roughly 2.2 million clones, just under 95% recorded once. Material: naive CD4+ T cells from PBMCs. Specified subset: CD45RA+ positively selected. The chain uses TRBV6-1 and TRBJ2-1; 7 positions match TRBD2. The TCR comes from a man aged 18 to 29 in good health. Some clones in this sample may be carry-over from other donors' samples. Here the CDR3 reads CASKWGGGIHNEQFF. CDR3 in DNA: TGTGCCAGCAAGTGGGGGGGAGGGATCCACAATGAGCAGTTCTTC.